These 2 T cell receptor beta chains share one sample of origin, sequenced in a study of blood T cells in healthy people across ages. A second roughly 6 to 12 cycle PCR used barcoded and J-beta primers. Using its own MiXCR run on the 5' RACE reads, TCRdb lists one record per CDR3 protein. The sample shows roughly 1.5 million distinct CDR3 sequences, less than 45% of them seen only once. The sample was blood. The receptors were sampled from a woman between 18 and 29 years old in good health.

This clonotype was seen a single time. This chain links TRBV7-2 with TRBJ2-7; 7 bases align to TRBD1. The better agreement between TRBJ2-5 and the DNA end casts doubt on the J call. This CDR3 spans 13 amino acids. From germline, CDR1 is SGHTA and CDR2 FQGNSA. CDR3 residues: CASGPGQVETQYF. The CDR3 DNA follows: TGTGCCAGCGGCCCTGGACAGGTTGAGACCCAGTACTTC.

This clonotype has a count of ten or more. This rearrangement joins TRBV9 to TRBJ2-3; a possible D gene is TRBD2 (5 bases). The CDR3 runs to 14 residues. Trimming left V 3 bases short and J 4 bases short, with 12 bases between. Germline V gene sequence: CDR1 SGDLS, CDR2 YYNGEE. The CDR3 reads CASSDRLAADTQYF. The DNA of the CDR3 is TGTGCCAGCAGCGATCGTCTAGCCGCAGATACGCAGTATTTT.